The 30 T cell receptor beta chains listed next were all sequenced from one sample in a study of blood T cells in healthy people across ages. Combining a sample-barcoded 5' primer with a J-beta primer mix, a second PCR ran for about 7 to 11 cycles. TCRdb passed the 5' RACE reads through MiXCR, listing each CDR3 protein once. The sample consists of approximately 800,000 distinct CDR3 sequences, 56% of them appearing once. Sample: blood. The receptors come from a man aged 35-49 years in good health.

The rearrangement links TRBV13 to TRBJ2-1, with TRBD1 matching 10 bases. J lost 3 bases, V lost 8 bases, and 4 bases had no gene match. The CDR3 contains 14 residues. The V gene's germline CDR1 is PRHDT and CDR2 FYEKMQ (reference sequence). The CDR3 DNA sequence: TGTGCCAGCGGCGGGGACAGGGGCTACAATGAGCAGTTCTTC. Translated: CASGGDRGYNEQFF.

The rearrangement joins TRBV2 to TRBJ2-3; 11 positions match TRBD2. V trimming: 4 bases; J trimming: 1 base; junction bases outside the gene matches: 7. The CDR3 totals 17 residues. The V gene's germline CDR1 is SNHLY and CDR2 FYNNEI. CDR3 bases: TGTGCCAGCAGTGTTAGCGGGGGGGCCGTTCGCACAGATACGCAGTATTTT. Its protein product is CASSVSGGAVRTDTQYF.

This chain connects TRBV11-2 to TRBJ2-4; D may be TRBD1 or TRBD2 (5 bases each). V lost 5 bases and J 1 base, leaving 15 bases between the germline ends. The CDR3 runs 16 residues. Germline V gene lookup returns CDR1 SGHAT and CDR2 FQNNGV. The CDR3 here is CASSLGSGAAKNIQYF. The CDR3 coding sequence is TGTGCCAGCAGCCTCGGTTCCGGGGCGGCCAAAAACATTCAGTACTTC.

This clonotype was found once. V and J are TRBV27 and TRBJ2-1; 8 bases map to TRBD1. J was trimmed by 2 bases and V by 6 bases; bases with no gene match: 3. CDR3 length equals 14 residues. The germline CDR1 and CDR2 sequences are MNHEY and SMNVEV (reference sequence). This CDR3 is CASRGRGPYNEQFF. The CDR3, as DNA: TGTGCCAGCAGGGGCAGGGGGCCCTACAATGAGCAGTTCTTC.

This chain connects TRBV20-1 to TRBJ2-1; 8 bases are shared with TRBD2. The CDR3 length is 15 residues. CDR1 and CDR2 (germline): DFQATT, SNEGSKA (reference sequence). V lost 1 base, J lost 2 bases, and 4 bases stayed unmatched. CDR3 coding DNA: TGCAGTGCTAGAGCCGGGAGGGGACCCTACAATGAGCAGTTCTTC. Its translation: CSARAGRGPYNEQFF.

The CDR3 DNA follows: TGTGCCTCCTCAGCAGGGGGTAGCGGGGGGATCCAAGAGACCCAGTACTTC. Encoded protein: CASSAGGSGGIQETQYF. This sequence joins TRBV12-3 or TRBV12-4 and TRBJ2-5, with 10 positions matching TRBD2. This CDR3 is built from 17 residues. V shed 11 bases and J 1 base; nucleotides not matched to a gene: 16.

This clonotype has more than one count but fewer than ten. The V gene is TRBV29-1, the J gene TRBJ2-3, with D hard to call. The CDR3 contains 13 residues. Deletions cut 3 bases from V and 0 bases from J, with 7 bases between. CDR1 is SQVTM, CDR2 ANQGSEA, per germline. CDR3 sequence: CSVEGSSTDTQYF. In DNA form, the CDR3 reads TGCAGCGTTGAGGGTTCTAGCACAGATACGCAGTATTTT.

The genes are TRBV7-2 and TRBJ1-1; 7 nucleotides align to TRBD1. Germline CDR1 is SGHTA and CDR2 is FQGNSA. The CDR3 consists of 15 residues. Losses at the gene ends were 6 bases for V and 1 base for J; bases not matched to a gene: 8. As DNA, the CDR3 is TGTGCCAGCAGGACCCTGCCAGGGGGGAACACTGAAGCTTTCTTT. This sequence encodes CASRTLPGGNTEAFF.

The chain links TRBV20-1 to TRBJ2-5; tentatively, D is TRBD2 (5 bases). The CDR3 sequence is 12 residues long. Per germline, CDR1 DFQATT and CDR2 SNEGSKA (reference sequence). Trimming cost V 6 bases and J 2 bases, with 10 bases left between them. The CDR3 nucleotides are TGCAGTGCCGGGAAGGATCAAGAGACCCAGTACTTC. Amino acids: CSAGKDQETQYF.

Only one count was recorded for this clonotype. The rearrangement joins TRBV27 to TRBJ2-3; no clear D. V lost 4 bases to trimming and J lost 4 bases, with 15 bases between them. The CDR3 has 15 residues. Germline V gives CDR1 MNHEY, CDR2 SMNVEV (reference sequence). The CDR3 region is CASSSTKWQADTQYF. DNA for the CDR3: TGTGCCAGCAGTTCTACCAAATGGCAGGCAGATACGCAGTATTTT.

This clonotype was detected a few times. This chain joins TRBV9 and TRBJ2-5, with D unclear. Germline values: CDR1 SGDLS, CDR2 YYNGEE. The CDR3 sequence is 17 residues long. V was shortened by 0 bases and J by 3 bases, with 18 bases between the two germline ends. In DNA, the CDR3 is TGTGCCAGCAGCGTAGGAGGAAGGGTTGGGGAAGAAGAGACCCAGTACTTC. Translating it yields CASSVGGRVGEEETQYF.

CDR3 nucleotides: TGTGCCAGCTCCCCCGAACCGGGACAGGGGAGCTCCTACGAGCAGTACTTC. Translated: CASSPEPGQGSSYEQYF. V is TRBV18 and J is TRBJ2-7; 10 bases line up with TRBD1. In germline, CDR1 is KGHSH, CDR2 LQKENI. The CDR3 is 17 residues long. J gave up 0 bases and V 6 bases, and 11 bases lay outside the gene matches.

V usage is TRBV6-5 and J usage is TRBJ1-2; TRBD1 matches at 10 bases. The CDR3 sequence is 16 residues long. V gave up 8 bases and J gave up 7 bases; unmatched junction bases: 16. Germline lookup yields CDR1 MNHEY and CDR2 SVGAGI. DNA for the CDR3: TGTGCCAGCGCATACGGACAGGGGGAAATCTTCGGTGGCTACACCTTC. It specifies CASAYGQGEIFGGYTF.

The chain couples TRBV12-3 or TRBV12-4 to TRBJ1-2; D call uncertain. V lost 5 bases and J lost 4, with 8 bases in between. The CDR3 spans 12 residues. The CDR3 sequence is CASSIEPYGYTF. CDR3 sequence (DNA): TGTGCCAGCAGTATAGAACCCTATGGCTACACCTTC.

V gene TRBV7-9 combines with J gene TRBJ2-7; D is unresolved. Germline values: CDR1 SEHNR, CDR2 FQNEAQ (reference sequence). CDR3 length: 14 amino acids. The V gene lost 3 bases and the J gene lost 2 bases, with 11 bases spanning the gap. The CDR3 here is CASSFSLGTYEQYF. As DNA, the CDR3 is TGTGCCAGCAGCTTTAGTCTGGGGACCTACGAGCAGTACTTC.

The genes are TRBV6-2 or TRBV6-3 and TRBJ2-5; D is perhaps TRBD2 (6 bases). The V and J ends lost 2 bases and 5 bases respectively, with 12 bases between them. CDR3 length equals 14 residues. Germline values: CDR1 MNHEY, CDR2 SVGEGT. The CDR3 sequence is CASSYAGSRETQYF. The CDR3 DNA reads TGTGCCAGCAGTTACGCGGGGAGCCGTGAGACCCAGTACTTC.

The chain recombines TRBV14 with TRBJ2-3; unclear D gene. The CDR3 covers 15 residues. With 1 base removed from V and 2 bases from J, the gap between germline ends came to 10 bases. CDR1 SGHDN and CDR2 FVKESK come from the germline V gene. The CDR3 nucleotides read TGTGCCAGCAGCCAAGGGGTCGCTCTCACAGATACGCAGTATTTT. Translated: CASSQGVALTDTQYF.

CDR3 residues: CASSGRGTGGYNEQFF. CDR3 sequence (DNA): TGTGCCAGCAGTGGACGGGGGACAGGTGGCTACAATGAGCAGTTCTTC. The chain carries TRBV25-1 and TRBJ2-1; 8 positions agree with TRBD1. The CDR3 is 16 residues long. CDR1 and CDR2 from the germline V gene are MGHDK and SYGVNS. The V and J ends lost 4 bases and 3 bases, in that order; junction bases with no gene match: 8.

The chain employs TRBV6-2 or TRBV6-3 and TRBJ1-2; possible D gene TRBD1, 6 bases. The CDR3 contains 14 residues. V was clipped by 5 bases and J by 2 bases, with 12 bases between them. CDR1 and CDR2 from the germline V gene are MNHEY and SVGEGT. The CDR3 DNA is TGTGCCAGCAGTCAGCTCGACAGGAACTATGGCTACACCTTC. Protein product: CASSQLDRNYGYTF.

This clonotype showed up just a few times. The chain couples TRBV20-1 to TRBJ2-7, with a possible D match to TRBD1 (6 bases). CDR1 and CDR2 (germline): DFQATT, SNEGSKA (reference sequence). The ends were cut back, 6 bases at V and 1 base at J, with 16 bases in the middle. The CDR3 is 14 amino acids. The chain's CDR3 is CSAPRQDSSYEQYF. For the CDR3, the DNA is TGCAGTGCCCCACGCCAGGACAGTTCCTACGAGCAGTACTTC.

This clonotype was picked up a small number of times. The chain carries TRBV10-3 and TRBJ2-5; possibly TRBD2 for D (6 bases). CDR3 length: 13 amino acids. V was clipped by 6 bases and J by 5 bases, with 13 bases between them. Per the germline V gene, CDR1 is ENHRY and CDR2 is SYGVKD. CDR3: CAIRPGEGETQYF. CDR3 nucleotide sequence: TGTGCCATCAGGCCGGGAGAGGGGGAGACCCAGTACTTC.

The gene calls are TRBV29-1 and TRBJ1-2; 7 bases fit TRBD1. CDR3 length equals 13 residues. V gave up 5 bases and J gave up 4 bases; unmatched junction bases: 7. In germline, CDR1 is SQVTM, CDR2 ANQGSEA. The CDR3 sequence: CSVTQGGGYGYTF. The CDR3 region has the DNA TGCAGCGTTACTCAGGGGGGCGGCTATGGCTACACCTTC.

This clonotype has just a few counts. The V call is TRBV3-1, the J call TRBJ2-5, with D hard to call. The CDR3 length is 15 residues. V lost 0 bases to trimming and J lost 2 bases, with 10 bases between them. Germline CDR1 LGHDT, CDR2 YNNKEL (reference sequence). This CDR3 reads CASSQEIPRQETQYF. In DNA form, the CDR3 reads TGTGCCAGCAGCCAAGAAATTCCCAGACAAGAGACCCAGTACTTC.

V usage is TRBV13 and J usage is TRBJ2-3; D remains unclear. The germline CDR1 and CDR2 sequences are PRHDT and FYEKMQ (reference sequence). Trimming left V 5 bases short and J 2 bases short, with 11 bases between. This CDR3 region has 14 residues. The CDR3 bases are TGTGCCAGCAGCCCACTAACCGACACAGATACGCAGTATTTT. This translates into CASSPLTDTDTQYF.

This clonotype was detected a few times. V gene TRBV7-2 combines with J gene TRBJ2-1, with 9 bases that match TRBD2. Germline V gene data show CDR1 as SGHTA and CDR2 as FQGNSA. J lost 8 bases, V lost 5 bases, and 7 bases had no gene match. CDR3 size: 14 residues. This CDR3 reads CASSIGAGGYEQFF. The CDR3, as DNA: TGTGCCAGCAGCATTGGAGCGGGAGGATATGAGCAGTTCTTC.

J is TRBJ1-5 and V is TRBV7-2, with D possibly being TRBD1 (5 bases). V lost 5 bases, J lost 7 bases, and 12 bases lay in between. CDR1 and CDR2 from the germline V gene are SGHTA and FQGNSA. The CDR3 covers 13 residues. The CDR3 protein is CASSQGTAQPQHF. DNA of the CDR3: TGTGCCAGCAGCCAAGGGACGGCCCAGCCCCAGCATTTT.

A few counts support this clonotype. The chain has TRBV20-1 and TRBJ2-5; D ambiguous. The V gene's germline CDR1 is DFQATT and CDR2 SNEGSKA (reference sequence). Trimming stripped 3 bases from V and 0 bases from J, with 11 bases between. CDR3 length: 14 residues. The CDR3 is CSARYQEYQETQYF. For the CDR3, the DNA is TGCAGTGCTAGGTACCAAGAGTACCAAGAGACCCAGTACTTC.

This clonotype has a handful of counts. This rearrangement joins TRBV12-3 or TRBV12-4 to TRBJ2-3; a possible D gene is TRBD1 (6 bases). The V gene lost 5 bases and the J gene lost 4 bases, with 19 bases spanning the gap. CDR3 length: 16 amino acids. CDR3 amino acids: CASSPNTGLGSDTQYF. Written as DNA, the CDR3 is TGTGCCAGCAGTCCTAATACAGGGTTGGGCTCAGATACGCAGTATTTT.

This chain connects TRBV7-2 to TRBJ2-1, with a weak D call TRBD2 (6 bases). CDR1 and CDR2 from the germline V gene are SGHTA and FQGNSA. V was pared by 3 bases and J by 0 bases, with 15 bases between. This CDR3 has 17 residues. In DNA form, the CDR3 reads TGTGCCAGCAGCTTGGGGATACGGGGGAGCTCCTACAATGAGCAGTTCTTC. The encoded protein is CASSLGIRGSSYNEQFF.

This clonotype was counted only a few times. The chain has TRBV3-1 and TRBJ2-3; TRBD2 aligns across 8 bases. The V gene's germline CDR1 is LGHDT and CDR2 YNNKEL (reference sequence). The V gene end was trimmed by 7 bases and the J gene end by 4 bases; junction bases not matched to a gene: 10. The CDR3 contains 15 residues. CDR3 sequence reads: CASMRRGVSSDTQYF. The CDR3 bases are TGTGCCAGCATGAGGCGGGGGGTCTCTTCAGATACGCAGTATTTT.